The 16 T cell receptor beta chains presented below share a single source sample, sequenced in a study of cytomegalovirus exposure and HLA in healthy donors (dated by TCRdb to about 2017). Libraries were made using the immunoSEQ multiplex PCR assay. A mixture of 60 forward primers for TCR Vbeta segments and 13 reverse primers for TCR Jbeta segments was used in the multiplex PCR. TCRdb retrieved this table from immuneACCESS and kept in-frame rearrangements only. Not all clones are present; in checked studies, unresolved V genes account for under half, and no reason is known for the remainder. The sample table contains around 140,000 clones; only one count was recorded for roughly 80% of them. Approximately 8.1% of the sample rests with the top ten. The sequenced sample consisted of PBMCs. The source of these receptors is a woman aged 45-59 years in good health and CMV-seropositive.

This sequence joins TRBV7-9 and TRBJ2-2; D is possibly TRBD1 (5 bases). The V end was cut by 4 bases, the J end by 6 bases, with 15 bases between. This CDR3 comprises 15 residues. The germline V gene has CDR1 SEHNR and CDR2 FQNEAQ (reference sequence). The CDR3 sequence: CASSSLQRGSGELFF. In DNA, the CDR3 is TGTGCCAGCAGCTCCCTTCAAAGGGGATCCGGGGAGCTGTTTTTT.

The V call is TRBV5-1, the J call TRBJ2-5, with a weak D call TRBD1 (6 bases). Deletions cut 0 bases from V and 5 bases from J, with 11 bases between. Germline loops: CDR1 SGHRS, CDR2 YFSETQ. CDR3 length: 14 amino acids. The CDR3 reads CASSLEGVGETQYF. The CDR3, as DNA: TGCGCCAGCAGCTTGGAGGGGGTTGGGGAGACCCAGTACTTC.

The rearrangement joins TRBV9 to TRBJ2-7; 10 bases are a match to TRBD2. This CDR3 spans 15 amino acids. Germline CDR1 and CDR2: SGDLS and YYNGEE. Trimming cost V 4 bases and J 4 bases; bases outside gene matches: 8. As DNA, the CDR3 is TGTGCCAGCAGCCCCGGGACTAGCGAAGTTTACGAGCAGTACTTC. The encoded protein is CASSPGTSEVYEQYF.

The CDR3 DNA follows: TGTGCCAGCAGGGGACAGGGTGTGAACACTGAAGCTTTCTTT. This sequence encodes CASRGQGVNTEAFF. The V and J genes are TRBV27 and TRBJ1-1, with 9 nucleotides matching TRBD1. CDR1 is MNHEY, CDR2 SMNVEV, per germline (reference sequence). The CDR3 extends over 14 amino acids. With 6 bases clipped from V and 0 bases from J, the junction kept 2 bases outside the gene matches.

J is TRBJ2-7 and V is TRBV5-4; 8 bases line up with TRBD2. V lost 0 bases, J lost 9 bases, and 14 bases stayed unmatched. Germline V gene lookup returns CDR1 SGHNT and CDR2 YYREEE (reference sequence). This CDR3 has 16 residues. DNA for the CDR3: TGTGCCAGCAGCTTGGGTCCCGGGACTAGTAAGATGGGGCAGTACTTC. It yields the protein CASSLGPGTSKMGQYF.

V gene TRBV5-1 combines with J gene TRBJ1-2; possible D gene TRBD1, 6 bases. Trimming removed 4 bases from V and 3 bases from J, with 16 bases in between. CDR3 size: 15 residues. Germline CDR1 SGHRS, CDR2 YFSETQ. CDR3 DNA: TGCGCCAGCAGCCTTGACAGGCAGGGATACTATGGCTACACCTTC. The encoded protein is CASSLDRQGYYGYTF.

In nucleotides, the CDR3 is TGCGCCAGCAGCGGGGGGACGAACACTGAAGCTTTCTTT. Its translation is CASSGGTNTEAFF. This chain links TRBV5-1 with TRBJ1-1, with D possibly being TRBD1 (5 bases). The germline V gene encodes CDR1 SGHRS and CDR2 YFSETQ. The ends were cut back, 4 bases at V and 1 base at J, with 8 bases in the middle. There are 13 residues in the CDR3.

This chain links TRBV4-1 with TRBJ1-3; a weak D match, TRBD1 (6 bases). Germline CDR1 reads MGHRA; CDR2 reads YSYEKL. V was clipped by 2 bases and J by 0 bases, with 20 bases between them. The CDR3 length is 19 residues. CDR3 sequence (DNA): TGCGCCAGCAGCCAACCCATGCGGGGGCAGCCAAACTCTGGAAACACCATATATTTT. It codes for CASSQPMRGQPNSGNTIYF.

The rearrangement links TRBV28 to TRBJ2-7; D may be TRBD2 (5 bases). The germline V gene encodes CDR1 MDHEN and CDR2 SYDVKM. Between the trimmed V and J ends, which lost 7 bases and 0 bases, there was a span of 16 bases. The CDR3 is 15 amino acids. The CDR3 sequence: CASMFQTGSSYEQYF. The CDR3 DNA sequence: TGTGCCAGCATGTTCCAAACTGGGAGCTCCTACGAGCAGTACTTC.

This sequence joins TRBV7-3 and TRBJ2-1; possibly TRBD2 for D (6 bases). From germline, CDR1 is SGHTA and CDR2 FQGTGA. Trimming took 0 bases from V and 7 from J, leaving 16 bases between them. CDR3 length: 16 amino acids. The CDR3 DNA reads TGTGCCAGCAGCTTAACGCCCAGCGGGTACTTAAATGAGCAGTTCTTC. This gives the protein CASSLTPSGYLNEQFF.

The chain couples TRBV10-3 to TRBJ2-1; D might be TRBD1 (5 bases). This CDR3 comprises 15 residues. Germline CDR1 reads ENHRY; CDR2 reads SYGVKD. V was shortened by 7 bases and J by 4 bases, with 17 bases between the two germline ends. CDR3 DNA: TGTGCCATCAAGACCTCAGGGAAGGAGTACAATGAGCAGTTCTTC. It yields the protein CAIKTSGKEYNEQFF.

The rearrangement joins TRBV2 to TRBJ2-1; 8 bases fit TRBD2. The germline V gene has CDR1 SNHLY and CDR2 FYNNEI. The CDR3 runs 16 residues. The V and J ends lost 6 bases and 5 bases, in that order; junction bases with no gene match: 12. Written as DNA, the CDR3 is TGTGCCAGCAGGGACACTAGCGGCCGGAGAAACAATGAGCAGTTCTTC. Translation gives CASRDTSGRRNNEQFF.

This chain connects TRBV21-1 to TRBJ1-4; no check of the table's D call, TRBD1, against the DNA was made. TRBV21-1 is a pseudogene locus. The CDR3 is made up of 15 amino acids. The CDR3 nucleotides are TGTGCCAGCAGCAAAGGACAGGGGGCTCGGGAAAAACTGTTTTTT. Protein product: CASSKGQGAREKLFF.

The chain couples TRBV10-3 to TRBJ2-5, with 10 nucleotides matching TRBD2. CDR1 ENHRY and CDR2 SYGVKD come from the germline V gene. Trimming at V came to 2 bases and at J to 11 bases, leaving 17 bases not matched to a gene. The CDR3 is made up of 17 amino acids. This chain's CDR3 is CAISEGIGLAGAEEQYF. The CDR3 DNA reads TGTGCCATCAGTGAGGGTATTGGGCTAGCGGGAGCCGAGGAGCAGTACTTC.

V is TRBV2 and J is TRBJ2-7; TRBD1 matches 7 bases. This CDR3 region has 14 residues. V was clipped by 9 bases and J by 0 bases; unmatched bases: 8. Germline loops: CDR1 SNHLY, CDR2 FYNNEI. The CDR3 loop reads CARGPTGSSYEQYF. The CDR3, as DNA: TGTGCCAGGGGTCCGACAGGGAGCTCCTACGAGCAGTACTTC.

This chain connects TRBV5-1 to TRBJ2-7; 9 bases line up with TRBD2. The V segment lost 0 bases and the J segment 2 bases; nucleotides outside the gene matches: 3. The germline V gene encodes CDR1 SGHRS and CDR2 YFSETQ. The CDR3 totals 15 residues. The CDR3 DNA is TGCGCCAGCAGCTTGGCGGCTAGCGGGACCTACGAGCAGTACTTC. This gives the protein CASSLAASGTYEQYF. Combining the CDR3 with reference TRBV5-1 and TRBJ2-7 gives the whole variable domain KAGVTQTPRYLIKTRGQQVTLSCSPISGHRSVSWYQQTPGQGLQFLFEYFSETQRNKGNFPGRFSGRQFSNSRSEMNVSTLELGDSALYLCASSLAASGTYEQYFGPGTRLTVT.